This T cell receptor (beta chain) was sequenced in a study of T cells in Graves' hyperthyroidism and ophthalmopathy. There were TCR beta CDR3 regions amplified from RNA transcripts. TCR CDR3 underwent first-round RT-PCR with the HTBI primer set. TCRdb re-derived calls from the multiplex PCR reads in MiXCR, one entry per CDR3 protein. The table has about 640,000 distinct CDR3 sequences, around 21% seen once. The J segment lost 5 bases and the V segment lost 2 bases, leaving 6 bases of the junction unmatched. In germline, CDR1 is SGHRS, CDR2 YFSETQ. The CDR3 loop spans 15 amino acids. Sequencing used blood. This rearrangement joins TRBV5-1 to TRBJ2-3; TRBD2 agrees at 9 bases. The receptor's source is a man aged 30-40 years with Graves' ophthalmopathy. The CDR3 DNA reads TGCGCCAGCAGCTTTGGGGGACTAGCTCAAGATACGCAGTATTTT. This translates into CASSFGGLAQDTQYF.